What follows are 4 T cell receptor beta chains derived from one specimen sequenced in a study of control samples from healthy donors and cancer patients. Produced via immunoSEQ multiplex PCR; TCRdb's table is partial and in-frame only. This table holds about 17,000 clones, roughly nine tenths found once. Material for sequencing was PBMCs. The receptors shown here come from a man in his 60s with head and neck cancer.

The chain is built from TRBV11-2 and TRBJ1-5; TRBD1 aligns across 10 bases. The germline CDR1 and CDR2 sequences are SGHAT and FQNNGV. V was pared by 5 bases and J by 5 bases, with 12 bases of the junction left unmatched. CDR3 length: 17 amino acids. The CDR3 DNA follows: TGTGCCAGCAGCCACCGGGCGGGACAGGGGATTTATCAGCCCCAGCATTTT. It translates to CASSHRAGQGIYQPQHF.

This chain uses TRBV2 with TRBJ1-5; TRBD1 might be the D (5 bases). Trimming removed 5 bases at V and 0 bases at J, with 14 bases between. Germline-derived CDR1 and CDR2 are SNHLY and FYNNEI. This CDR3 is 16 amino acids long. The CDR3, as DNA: TGTGCCAGCAGTCCTTTCCGACAGAATAGCAATCAGCCCCAGCATTTT. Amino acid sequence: CASSPFRQNSNQPQHF.

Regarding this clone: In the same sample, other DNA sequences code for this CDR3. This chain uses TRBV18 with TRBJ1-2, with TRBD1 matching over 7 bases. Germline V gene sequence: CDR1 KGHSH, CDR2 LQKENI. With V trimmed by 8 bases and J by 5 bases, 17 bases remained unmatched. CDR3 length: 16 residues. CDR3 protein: CASGLTGARTLYGYTF. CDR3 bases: TGTGCCAGCGGGTTAACAGGGGCCCGCACCCTATATGGCTACACCTTC.

The DNA of the CDR3 is TGTGCCAGCAACCCTACTAAGGGAAACTACGAGCAGTACTTC. This translates into CASNPTKGNYEQYF. The chain employs TRBV7-2 and TRBJ2-7, with no clear D. The CDR3 consists of 14 residues. With 7 bases removed from V and 3 bases from J, the gap between germline ends came to 16 bases. Germline loops: CDR1 SGHTA, CDR2 FQGNSA.